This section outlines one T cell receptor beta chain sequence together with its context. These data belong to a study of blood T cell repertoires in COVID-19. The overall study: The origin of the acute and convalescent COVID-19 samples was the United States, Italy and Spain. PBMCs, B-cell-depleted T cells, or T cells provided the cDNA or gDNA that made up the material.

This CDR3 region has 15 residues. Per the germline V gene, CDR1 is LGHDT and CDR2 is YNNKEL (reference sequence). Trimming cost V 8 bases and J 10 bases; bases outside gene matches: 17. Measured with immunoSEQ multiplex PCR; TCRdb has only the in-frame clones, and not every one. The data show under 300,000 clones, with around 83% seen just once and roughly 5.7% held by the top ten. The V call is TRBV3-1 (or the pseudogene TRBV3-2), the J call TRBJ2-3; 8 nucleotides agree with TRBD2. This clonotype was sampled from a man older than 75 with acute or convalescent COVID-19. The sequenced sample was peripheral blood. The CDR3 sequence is CASSPGEGTRDAQYF. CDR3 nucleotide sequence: TGTGCCAGCTCCCCTGGTGAAGGGACTAGGGACGCGCAGTATTTT.